This entry concerns a single T cell receptor beta chain. The target antigen is unknown. There are 17 residues in the CDR3. V was cut by 5 bases and J by 4 bases, with 20 bases left in between. Germline CDR1 SGHTA, CDR2 FQGNSA. The table came from immunoSEQ multiplex PCR; TCRdb's copy has only in-frame clones and leaves some out. Of 55,000 to 80,000 clones listed, roughly three quarters are singletons. The source of the sample is a study of radiotherapy plus CTLA-4 blockade in lung cancer. At the level of the study: Objective responses were recorded in more than 15% of patients, with disease control recorded in 30% to 35%.

Study-wide points: Tumor-origin TCR clones grew in blood after radiotherapy plus ipilimumab.

The TCR comes from a human donor with non-small cell lung cancer who had a complete response to radiotherapy plus ipilimumab. The chain links TRBV7-2 to TRBJ1-4, with a possible D match to TRBD1 (5 bases). Sequences were derived from peripheral blood, sampled from a patient treated with radiotherapy plus ipilimumab. The CDR3 region has the DNA TGTGCCAGCAGCCATCTCGTTGGCAGGGCCCATAATGAAAAACTGTTTTTT. It specifies CASSHLVGRAHNEKLFF. The full variable domain, in which reference TRBV7-2 and TRBJ1-4 provide the parts outside the CDR3, is GAGVSQSPSNKVTEKGKDVELRCDPISGHTALYWYRQSLGQGLEFLIYFQGNSAPDKSGLPSDRFSAERTGGSVSTLTIQRTQQEDSAVYLCASSHLVGRAHNEKLFFGSGTQLSVL.